A single sample is the source of the 9 T cell receptor beta chains below, sequenced in a study of T cells in Graves' hyperthyroidism and ophthalmopathy. The TCR beta CDR3 regions underwent amplification using RNA transcripts as the source. HTBI primers drove first-round RT-PCR of the TCR CDR3. From the multiplex PCR reads, TCRdb called clonotypes with MiXCR, one entry per CDR3 protein. The repertoire includes about 620,000 distinct CDR3 sequences, roughly 17% of them detected once, and approximately 3.8% sits in the top ten. The specimen was blood. These TCRs come from a woman under 40 with Graves' hyperthyroidism.

J is TRBJ2-7 and V is TRBV7-9; D assignment may be TRBD1 or TRBD2 (6 bases each). The germline V gene encodes CDR1 SEHNR and CDR2 FQNEAQ (reference sequence). Trimming removed 1 base from V and 6 bases from J, with 16 bases in between. CDR3 length: 15 residues. CDR3 nucleotide sequence: TGTGCCAGCAGCTTAGGGGGGGCCTTAACTGTCGAGCAGTACTTC. It specifies CASSLGGALTVEQYF.

This clonotype has a count of ten or more. The chain joins TRBV28 to TRBJ2-5; D not resolved. V was clipped by 3 bases and J by 5 bases, with 13 bases between them. CDR1 and CDR2 from the germline V gene are MDHEN and SYDVKM. This CDR3 comprises 14 residues. CDR3 DNA sequence: TGTGCCAGCAGTTTCCCCCAAAGTGGGGAGACCCAGTACTTC. Protein: CASSFPQSGETQYF.

This sequence joins TRBV2 and TRBJ2-5; D is undetermined. Germline V gene sequence: CDR1 SNHLY, CDR2 FYNNEI. Trimming stripped 3 bases from V and 5 bases from J, with 13 bases between. The CDR3 is 14 amino acids. The CDR3: CASSDVRSRETQYF. CDR3 nucleotide sequence: TGTGCCAGCAGTGACGTGCGTTCACGGGAGACCCAGTACTTC.

The chain employs TRBV5-8 and TRBJ1-2, with TRBD1 matching over 8 bases. J was trimmed by 8 bases and V by 5 bases; bases with no gene match: 11. The length of the CDR3 is 14 residues. Germline CDR1 SGHTS, CDR2 YDEGEE. The CDR3 is CASRKLTPGGGYTF. CDR3 nucleotide sequence: TGTGCCAGCAGGAAACTAACCCCAGGGGGCGGCTACACCTTC.

This clonotype was detected only a few times. The V call is TRBV10-1, the J call TRBJ2-1; 7 bases align to TRBD2. Germline loops: CDR1 WNHNN, CDR2 SYGVQD (reference sequence). CDR3 length equals 13 residues. The V segment lost 4 bases and the J segment 7 bases; nucleotides outside the gene matches: 4. The CDR3, as DNA: TGCGCCAGCAGTGGTTGGCGGGGGAATGAGCAGTTCTTC. It codes for CASSGWRGNEQFF.

This clonotype was observed many times. The chain has TRBV27 and TRBJ1-1, with 9 positions matching TRBD1. The CDR3 runs to 13 residues. Per the germline V gene, CDR1 is MNHEY and CDR2 is SMNVEV (reference sequence). The trim removed 5 bases at V and 11 bases at J, leaving 9 bases unmatched. The CDR3 reads CASSHGQGLMAFF. CDR3 sequence (DNA): TGTGCCAGCAGTCACGGACAGGGGTTAATGGCTTTCTTT.

This clonotype was found once. This chain connects TRBV29-1 to TRBJ1-2, with a possible D match to TRBD1 (6 bases). CDR3 length: 15 amino acids. The germline V and J ends were trimmed by 5 bases and 7 bases, with 23 bases remaining between them. In germline, CDR1 is SQVTM, CDR2 ANQGSEA. The CDR3 loop reads CSVLSGGGLISGYTF. CDR3 in DNA: TGCAGCGTTCTTTCGGGAGGGGGGCTTATCTCTGGCTACACCTTC.

The sample holds many counts of this clonotype. The chain has TRBV30 and TRBJ2-3; D is possibly TRBD1 (6 bases). The CDR3 spans 14 residues. V lost 4 bases, J lost 6 bases, and 17 bases lay in between. The germline CDR1 and CDR2 sequences are GTSNPN and SVGIG (reference sequence). The CDR3 DNA reads as TGTGCCTGGATCGGACAGCGAGATCCGGATACGCAGTATTTT. It translates to CAWIGQRDPDTQYF.

This clonotype was detected only a few times. The rearrangement joins TRBV20-1 to TRBJ2-7, with D possibly being TRBD1 (5 bases). The ends were cut back, 1 base at V and 6 bases at J, with 10 bases in the middle. This CDR3 comprises 12 residues. Per germline, CDR1 DFQATT and CDR2 SNEGSKA (reference sequence). CDR3 DNA sequence: TGCAGTGCTAGAGGGGGCCCATTCGAGCAGTACTTC. Protein sequence: CSARGGPFEQYF.